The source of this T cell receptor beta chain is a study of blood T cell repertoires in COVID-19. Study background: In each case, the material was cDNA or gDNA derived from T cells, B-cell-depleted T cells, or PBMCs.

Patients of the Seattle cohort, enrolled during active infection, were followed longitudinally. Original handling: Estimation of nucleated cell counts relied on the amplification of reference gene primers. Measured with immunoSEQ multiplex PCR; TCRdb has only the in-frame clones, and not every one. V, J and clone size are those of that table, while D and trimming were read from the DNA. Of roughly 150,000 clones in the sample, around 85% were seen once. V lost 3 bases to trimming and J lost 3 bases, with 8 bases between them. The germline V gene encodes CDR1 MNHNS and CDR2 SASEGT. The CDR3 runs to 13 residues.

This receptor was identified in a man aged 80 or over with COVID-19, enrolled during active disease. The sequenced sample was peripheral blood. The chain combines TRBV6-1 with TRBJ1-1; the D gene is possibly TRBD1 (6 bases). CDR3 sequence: CASSDSGDTEAFF. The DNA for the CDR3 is TGTGCCAGCAGTGATTCAGGGGACACTGAAGCTTTCTTT.